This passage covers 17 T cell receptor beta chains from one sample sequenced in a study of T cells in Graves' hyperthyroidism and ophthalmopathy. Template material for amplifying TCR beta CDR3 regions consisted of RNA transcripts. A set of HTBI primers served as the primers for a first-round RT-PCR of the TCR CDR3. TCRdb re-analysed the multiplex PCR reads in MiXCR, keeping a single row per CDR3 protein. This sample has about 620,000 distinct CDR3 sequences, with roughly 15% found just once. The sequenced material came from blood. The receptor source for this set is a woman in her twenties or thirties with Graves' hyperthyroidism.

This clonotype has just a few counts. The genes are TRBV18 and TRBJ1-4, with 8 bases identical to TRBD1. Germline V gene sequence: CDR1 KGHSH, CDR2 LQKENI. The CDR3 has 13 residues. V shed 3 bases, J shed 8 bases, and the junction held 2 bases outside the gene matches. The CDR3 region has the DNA TGTGCCAGCTCACCCCACAGGGGGGAAAAACTGTTTTTT. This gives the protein CASSPHRGEKLFF.

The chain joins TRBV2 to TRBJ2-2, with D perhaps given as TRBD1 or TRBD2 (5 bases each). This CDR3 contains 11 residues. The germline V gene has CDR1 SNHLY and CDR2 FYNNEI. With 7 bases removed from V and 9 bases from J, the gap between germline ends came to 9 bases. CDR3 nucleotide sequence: TGTGCCAGCACGGGGCCGAGGGAGCTGTTTTTT. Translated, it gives CASTGPRELFF.

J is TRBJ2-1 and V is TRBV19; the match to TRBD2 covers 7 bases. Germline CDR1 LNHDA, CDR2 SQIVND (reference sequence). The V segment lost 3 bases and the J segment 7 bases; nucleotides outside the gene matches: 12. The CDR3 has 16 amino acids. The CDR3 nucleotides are TGTGCCAGTAGTATTGATTCCGGACTAGTCGCTAATGAGCAGTTCTTC. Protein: CASSIDSGLVANEQFF.

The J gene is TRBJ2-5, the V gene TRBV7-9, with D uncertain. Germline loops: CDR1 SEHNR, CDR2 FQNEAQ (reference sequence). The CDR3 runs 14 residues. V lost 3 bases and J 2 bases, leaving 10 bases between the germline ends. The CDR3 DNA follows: TGTGCCAGCAGCTTCCTCAGCGCGCAAGAGACCCAGTACTTC. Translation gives CASSFLSAQETQYF.

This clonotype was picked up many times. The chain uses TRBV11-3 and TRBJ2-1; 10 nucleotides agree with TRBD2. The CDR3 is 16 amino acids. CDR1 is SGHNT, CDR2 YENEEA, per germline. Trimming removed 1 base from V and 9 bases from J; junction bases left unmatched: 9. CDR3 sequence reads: CASSLGRAGGPGEQFF. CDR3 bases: TGTGCCAGCAGCTTAGGGAGAGCGGGAGGGCCGGGTGAGCAGTTCTTC.

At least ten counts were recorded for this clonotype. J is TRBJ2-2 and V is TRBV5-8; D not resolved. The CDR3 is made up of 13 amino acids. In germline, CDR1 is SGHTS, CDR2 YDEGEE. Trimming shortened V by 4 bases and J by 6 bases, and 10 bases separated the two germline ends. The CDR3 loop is CASSALSAGELFF. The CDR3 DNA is TGTGCCAGCAGCGCTCTTAGTGCCGGGGAGCTGTTTTTT.

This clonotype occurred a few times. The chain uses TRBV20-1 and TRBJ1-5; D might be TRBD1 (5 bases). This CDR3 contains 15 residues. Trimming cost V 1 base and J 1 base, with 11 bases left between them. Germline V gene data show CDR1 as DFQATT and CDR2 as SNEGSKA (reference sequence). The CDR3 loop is CSARGTLSSNQPQHF. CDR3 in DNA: TGCAGTGCTAGAGGGACACTTTCAAGCAATCAGCCCCAGCATTTT.

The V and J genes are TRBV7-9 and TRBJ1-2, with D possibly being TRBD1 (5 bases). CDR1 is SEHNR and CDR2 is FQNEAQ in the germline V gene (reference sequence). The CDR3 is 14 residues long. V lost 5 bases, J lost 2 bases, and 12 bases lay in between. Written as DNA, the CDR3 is TGTGCCAGCAGCCCGGAGGGACTGAACTATGGCTACACCTTC. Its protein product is CASSPEGLNYGYTF.

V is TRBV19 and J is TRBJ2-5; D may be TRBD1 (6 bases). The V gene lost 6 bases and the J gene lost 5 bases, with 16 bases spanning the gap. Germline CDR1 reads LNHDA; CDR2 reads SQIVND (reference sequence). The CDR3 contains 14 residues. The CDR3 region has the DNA TGTGCCAGTAGGGATACAGGGCCCGGGGAGACCCAGTACTTC. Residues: CASRDTGPGETQYF.

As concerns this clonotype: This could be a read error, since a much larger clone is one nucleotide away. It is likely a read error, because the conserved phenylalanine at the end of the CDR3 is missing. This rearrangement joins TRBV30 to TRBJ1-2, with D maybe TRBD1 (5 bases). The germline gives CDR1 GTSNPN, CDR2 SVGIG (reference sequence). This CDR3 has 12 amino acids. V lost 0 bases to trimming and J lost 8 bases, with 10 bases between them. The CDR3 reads CAWSVAGLGYTL. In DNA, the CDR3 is TGTGCCTGGAGTGTGGCAGGGCTCGGCTACACCCTC.

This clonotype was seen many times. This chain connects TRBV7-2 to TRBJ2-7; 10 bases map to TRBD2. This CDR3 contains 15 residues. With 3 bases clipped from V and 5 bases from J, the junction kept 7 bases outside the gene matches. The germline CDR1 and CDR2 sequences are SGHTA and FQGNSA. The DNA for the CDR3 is TGTGCCAGCAGCTTGGTAGCGGGAGGTGGGAACGAGCAGTACTTC. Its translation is CASSLVAGGGNEQYF.

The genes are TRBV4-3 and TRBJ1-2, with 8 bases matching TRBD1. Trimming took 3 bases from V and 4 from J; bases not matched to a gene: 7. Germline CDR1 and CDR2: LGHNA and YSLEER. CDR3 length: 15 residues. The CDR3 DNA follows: TGCGCCAGCAGCCATCTCGGACAGGGCTCCTATGGCTACACCTTC. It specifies CASSHLGQGSYGYTF.

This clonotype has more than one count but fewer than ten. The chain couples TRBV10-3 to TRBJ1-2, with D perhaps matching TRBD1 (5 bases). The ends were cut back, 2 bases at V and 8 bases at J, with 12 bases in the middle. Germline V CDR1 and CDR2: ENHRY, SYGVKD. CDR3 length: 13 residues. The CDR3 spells CAISEGQGHGYTF. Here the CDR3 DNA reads TGTGCCATCAGTGAGGGGCAGGGCCACGGCTACACCTTC.

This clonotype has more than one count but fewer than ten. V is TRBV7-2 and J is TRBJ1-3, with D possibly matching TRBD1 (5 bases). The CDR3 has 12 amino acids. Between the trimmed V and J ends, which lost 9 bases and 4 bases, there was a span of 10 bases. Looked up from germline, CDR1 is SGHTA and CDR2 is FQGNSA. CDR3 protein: CASGRGGNTIYF. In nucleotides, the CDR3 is TGTGCCAGTGGGAGGGGCGGAAACACCATATATTTT.

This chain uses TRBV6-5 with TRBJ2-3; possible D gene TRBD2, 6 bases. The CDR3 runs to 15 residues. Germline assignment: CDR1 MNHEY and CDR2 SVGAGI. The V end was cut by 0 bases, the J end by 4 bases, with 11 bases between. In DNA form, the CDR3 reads TGTGCCAGCAGTTACTCCGGGACTCAGGCAGATACGCAGTATTTT. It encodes CASSYSGTQADTQYF.

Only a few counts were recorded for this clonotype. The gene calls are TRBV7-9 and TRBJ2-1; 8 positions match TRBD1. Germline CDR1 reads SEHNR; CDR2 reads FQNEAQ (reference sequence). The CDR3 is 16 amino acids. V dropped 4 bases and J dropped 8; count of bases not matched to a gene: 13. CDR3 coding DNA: TGTGCCAGCAGCTCCAATACAGGGGGGCTAGCCGATGAGCAGTTCTTC. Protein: CASSSNTGGLADEQFF.

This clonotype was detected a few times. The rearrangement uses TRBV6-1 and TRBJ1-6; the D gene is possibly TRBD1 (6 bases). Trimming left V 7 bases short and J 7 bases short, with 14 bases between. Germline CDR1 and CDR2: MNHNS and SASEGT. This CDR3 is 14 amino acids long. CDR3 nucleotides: TGTGCCAGCAAAAACAGGGTTGGCAATTCACCCCTCCACTTT. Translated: CASKNRVGNSPLHF.